Included here is one T cell receptor beta chain sequence, with context. CD8 cells regarded as naive lacked CD45RO, were positively chosen for CCR7, and omitted terminally differentiated effector memory CD45RA+ cells. CDR3 size: 15 residues. CDR1 and CDR2 (germline): SEHNR, FQNEAQ (reference sequence). V was pared by 0 bases and J by 4 bases, with 3 bases of the junction left unmatched. The data were taken from a study of shared clonotypes between healthy human individuals. Data came from immunoSEQ multiplex PCR; TCRdb stores just in-frame clones and leaves some out. The profile shows some 2 million clones, over 85% of them singletons.

The source is a man aged 18 to 35 in good health. J is TRBJ2-1 and V is TRBV7-9; 7 bases match TRBD1. Sequencing was carried out using naive CD8+ T cells sorted from blood. DNA of the CDR3: TGTGCCAGCAGCTTAGCACAGGGGAATTACAATGAGCAGTTCTTC. This encodes CASSLAQGNYNEQFF.